This T cell receptor beta chain was identified during a study of T cells in Graves' hyperthyroidism and ophthalmopathy. Study-level findings and limits: Blood also contained most expanded thyroid clonotypes above 0.001.

Germline CDR1 and CDR2: SGHRS and YFSETQ. The V gene lost 0 bases and the J gene lost 3 bases, with 7 bases spanning the gap. The CDR3 totals 14 residues. The CDR3 regions of TCR beta were amplified from RNA transcripts. The study used the HTBI primer set for a first-round RT-PCR of the TCR CDR3. Using its own MiXCR run on the multiplex PCR reads, TCRdb lists one record per CDR3 protein. Of a few hundred thousand distinct CDR3 sequences in the sample, 13% to 15% are singletons; the top ten hold about 20%. This clonotype was recorded at least ten times. As yet, its antigen is unknown. Sequenced sample: blood. The J gene is TRBJ2-1, the V gene TRBV5-1; D unclear. The receptor comes from a young woman with Graves' ophthalmopathy. The CDR3 DNA is TGCGCCAGCAGCTTGGGCTGGGGCTACAATGAGCAGTTCTTC. It is translated as CASSLGWGYNEQFF.